This TCR beta chain was profiled in a study of tumor-infiltrating lymphocytes in oesophageal squamous cell carcinoma. V lost 6 bases and J lost 0; bases outside the gene matches: 6. The CDR3 sequence is 15 residues long. CDR1 and CDR2 (germline): MDHEN, SYDVKM. Each CDR3 protein gets one entry after TCRdb re-called the PCR reads with MiXCR. The sample comprises more than 9,500 distinct CDR3 sequences, roughly half of which are singletons, and around 25% rests with the top ten. The V call is TRBV28, the J call TRBJ2-3; TRBD1 matches 7 bases. The origin of this receptor is a male donor with esophageal squamous cell carcinoma. The sample was esophageal tumor tissue. The CDR3 sequence is CASRTTGPSTDTQYF. The CDR3 DNA follows: TGTGCCAGCAGGACGACAGGGCCTAGCACAGATACGCAGTATTTT.